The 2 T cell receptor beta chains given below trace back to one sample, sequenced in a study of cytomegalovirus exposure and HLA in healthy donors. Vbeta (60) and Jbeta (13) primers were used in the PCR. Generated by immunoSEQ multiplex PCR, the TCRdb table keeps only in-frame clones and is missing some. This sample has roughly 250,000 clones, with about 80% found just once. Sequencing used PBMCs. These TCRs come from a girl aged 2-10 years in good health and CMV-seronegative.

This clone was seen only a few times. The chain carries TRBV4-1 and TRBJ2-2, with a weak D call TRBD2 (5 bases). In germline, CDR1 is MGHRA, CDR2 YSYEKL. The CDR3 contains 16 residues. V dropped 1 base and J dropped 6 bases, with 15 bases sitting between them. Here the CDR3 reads CASSQGFYGEPGELFF. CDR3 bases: TGCGCCAGCAGCCAAGGTTTCTACGGGGAACCCGGGGAGCTGTTTTTT.

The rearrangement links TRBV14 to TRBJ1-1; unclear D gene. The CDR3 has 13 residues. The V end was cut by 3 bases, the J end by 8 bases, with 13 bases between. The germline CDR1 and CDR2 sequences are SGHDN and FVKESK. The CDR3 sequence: CASSQLSELEAFF. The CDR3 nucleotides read TGTGCCAGCAGCCAGCTAAGTGAACTAGAAGCTTTCTTT. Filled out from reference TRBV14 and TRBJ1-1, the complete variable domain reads EAGVTQFPSHSVIEKGQTVTLRCDPISGHDNLYWYRRVMGKEIKFLLHFVKESKQDESGMPNNRFLAERTGGTYSTLKVQPAELEDSGVYFCASSQLSELEAFFGQGTRLTVV.